The present T cell receptor beta chain was sequenced within a study of TIL therapy for anti-PD-1-resistant metastatic lung cancer. Study background: Patients then received nivolumab; progressors got lymphodepletion, TIL and IL-2.

Regarding time point: pre-treatment sample, taken before nivolumab and TIL therapy. CDR3 length: 12 amino acids. The germline gives CDR1 DFQATT, CDR2 SNEGSKA (reference sequence). Trimming removed 3 bases from V and 4 bases from J, with 7 bases in between. Regarding this clone: What it binds is unknown.

General study points: The baseline peripheral repertoire was partially replaced by infused TIL clonotypes that later decayed.

The libraries were made with immunoSEQ v3. Sequencing depth was approximately 2 million read pairs for survey level, about 5-6 million for deep. Produced via immunoSEQ multiplex PCR; TCRdb's table is partial and in-frame only. The sample records approximately 50,000 clones, more than 80% being singletons. The chain recombines TRBV20-1 with TRBJ2-1; no reliable D call. The sequences come from blood, collected at baseline. The receptor comes from a person between 30 and 79 years old with non-small cell lung cancer. The CDR3 DNA reads TGCAGTGCTAGTCGGTTTTACAATGAGCAGTTCTTC. This codes for CSASRFYNEQFF.